The source of this T cell receptor (beta chain) is a study of Graves' ophthalmopathy and Graves' hyperthyroidism. Study results and caveats: Most expanded clonotypes from thyroid (those above 0.001 frequency) were also found in blood.

In the case of this clonotype: The antigen is undetermined. A much more abundant neighbour one base away suggests this may be a read error.

TCR beta CDR3 amplification used RNA transcripts. First-round RT-PCR used HTBI primers; second-round multiplex PCR followed. Using its own MiXCR run on the multiplex PCR reads, TCRdb lists one record per CDR3 protein. The data contain over a million distinct CDR3 sequences, approximately 35% of them singletons. The CDR3 covers 16 residues. Per the germline V gene, CDR1 is SGHDN and CDR2 is FVKESK. The chain links TRBV14 to TRBJ1-6, with 9 bases matching TRBD1. The clonotype was recovered from an adult man with Graves' hyperthyroidism. Specimen: peripheral blood or thyroid tissue (not recorded which). CDR3 nucleotides: TGTGCCGGCAGCCAGGTGACAGGGGGTTTCAATTCACCCCTCCACTTT. It is translated as CAGSQVTGGFNSPLHF.